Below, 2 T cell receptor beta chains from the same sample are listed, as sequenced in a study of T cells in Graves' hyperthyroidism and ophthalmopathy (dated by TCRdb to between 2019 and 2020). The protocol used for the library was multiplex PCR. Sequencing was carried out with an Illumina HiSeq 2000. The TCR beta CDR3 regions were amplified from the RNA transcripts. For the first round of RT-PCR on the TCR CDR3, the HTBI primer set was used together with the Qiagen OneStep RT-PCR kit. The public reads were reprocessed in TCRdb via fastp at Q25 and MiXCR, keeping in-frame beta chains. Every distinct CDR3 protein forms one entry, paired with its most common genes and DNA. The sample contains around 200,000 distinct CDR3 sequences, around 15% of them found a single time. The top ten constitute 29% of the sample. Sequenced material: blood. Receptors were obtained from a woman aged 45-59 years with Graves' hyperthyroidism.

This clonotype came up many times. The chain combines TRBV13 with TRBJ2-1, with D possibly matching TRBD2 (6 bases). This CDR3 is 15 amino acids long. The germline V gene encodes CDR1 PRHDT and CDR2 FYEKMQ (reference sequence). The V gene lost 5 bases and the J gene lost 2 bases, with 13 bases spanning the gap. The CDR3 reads CASSGPGAAYNEQFF. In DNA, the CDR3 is TGTGCCAGCAGCGGCCCGGGAGCGGCCTACAATGAGCAGTTCTTC.

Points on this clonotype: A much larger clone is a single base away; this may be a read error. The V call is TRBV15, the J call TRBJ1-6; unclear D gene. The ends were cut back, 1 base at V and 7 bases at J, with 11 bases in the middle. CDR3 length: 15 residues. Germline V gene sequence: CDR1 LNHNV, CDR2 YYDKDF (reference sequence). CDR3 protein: CATSRGGQDNSPLHF. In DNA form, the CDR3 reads TGTGCCACCAGCAGAGGTGGTCAGGACAATTCACCCCTCCACTTT.